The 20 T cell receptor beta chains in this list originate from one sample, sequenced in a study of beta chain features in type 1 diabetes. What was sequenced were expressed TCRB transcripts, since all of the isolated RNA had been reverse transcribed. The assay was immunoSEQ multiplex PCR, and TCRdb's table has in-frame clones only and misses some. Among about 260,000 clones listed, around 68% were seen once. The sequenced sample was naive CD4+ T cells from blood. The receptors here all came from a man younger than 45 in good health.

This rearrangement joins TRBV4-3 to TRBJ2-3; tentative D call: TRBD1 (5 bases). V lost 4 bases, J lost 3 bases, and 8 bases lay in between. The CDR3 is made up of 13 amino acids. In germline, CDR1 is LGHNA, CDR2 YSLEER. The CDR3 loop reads CASSPRQTDTQYF. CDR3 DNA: TGCGCCAGCAGCCCCCGACAGACAGATACGCAGTATTTT.

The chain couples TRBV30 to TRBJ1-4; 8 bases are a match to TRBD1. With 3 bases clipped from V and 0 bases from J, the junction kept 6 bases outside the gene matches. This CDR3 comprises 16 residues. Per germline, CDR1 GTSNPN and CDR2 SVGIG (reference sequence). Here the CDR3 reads CAWSPTGVATNEKLFF. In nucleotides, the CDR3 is TGTGCCTGGAGCCCGACAGGGGTCGCAACTAATGAAAAACTGTTTTTT.

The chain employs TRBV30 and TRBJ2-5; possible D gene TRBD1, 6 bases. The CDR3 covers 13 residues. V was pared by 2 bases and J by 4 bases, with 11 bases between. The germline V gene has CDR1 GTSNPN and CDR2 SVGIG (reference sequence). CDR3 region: CAWSLGAIETQYF. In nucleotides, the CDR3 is TGTGCCTGGAGTTTGGGGGCTATAGAGACCCAGTACTTC. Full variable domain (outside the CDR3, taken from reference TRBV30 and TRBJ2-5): SQTIHQWPATLVQPVGSPLSLECTVEGTSNPNLYWYRQAAGRGLQLLFYSVGIGQISSEVPQNLSASRPQDRQFILSSKKLLLSDSGFYLCAWSLGAIETQYFGPGTRLLVL.

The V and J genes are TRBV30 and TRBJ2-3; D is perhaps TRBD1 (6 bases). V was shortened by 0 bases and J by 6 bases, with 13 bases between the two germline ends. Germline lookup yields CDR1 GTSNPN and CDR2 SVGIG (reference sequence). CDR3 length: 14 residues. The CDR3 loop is CAWSVLPGADTQYF. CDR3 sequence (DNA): TGTGCCTGGAGTGTACTGCCAGGGGCGGATACGCAGTATTTT. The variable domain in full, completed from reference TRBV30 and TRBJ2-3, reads SQTIHQWPATLVQPVGSPLSLECTVEGTSNPNLYWYRQAAGRGLQLLFYSVGIGQISSEVPQNLSASRPQDRQFILSSKKLLLSDSGFYLCAWSVLPGADTQYFGPGTRLTVL.

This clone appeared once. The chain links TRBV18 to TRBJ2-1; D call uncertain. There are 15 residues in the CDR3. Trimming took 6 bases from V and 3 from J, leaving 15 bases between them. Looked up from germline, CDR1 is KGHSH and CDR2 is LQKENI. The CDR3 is CASSMAEGGYNEQFF. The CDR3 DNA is TGTGCCAGCTCCATGGCGGAAGGTGGCTACAATGAGCAGTTCTTC.

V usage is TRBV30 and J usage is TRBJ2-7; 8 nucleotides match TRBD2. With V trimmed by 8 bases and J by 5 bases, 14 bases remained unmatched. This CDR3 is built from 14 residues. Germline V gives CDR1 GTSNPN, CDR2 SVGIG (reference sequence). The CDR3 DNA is TGTGCCGGGGTTTCAAGCGGGAGTAGGAACGAGCAGTACTTC. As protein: CAGVSSGSRNEQYF.

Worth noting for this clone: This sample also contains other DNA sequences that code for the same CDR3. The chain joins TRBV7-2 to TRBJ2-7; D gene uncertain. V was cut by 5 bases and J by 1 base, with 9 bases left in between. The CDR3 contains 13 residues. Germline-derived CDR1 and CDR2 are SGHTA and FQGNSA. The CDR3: CASSPDGSYEQYF. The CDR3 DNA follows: TGTGCCAGCAGCCCGGACGGGTCCTACGAGCAGTACTTC.

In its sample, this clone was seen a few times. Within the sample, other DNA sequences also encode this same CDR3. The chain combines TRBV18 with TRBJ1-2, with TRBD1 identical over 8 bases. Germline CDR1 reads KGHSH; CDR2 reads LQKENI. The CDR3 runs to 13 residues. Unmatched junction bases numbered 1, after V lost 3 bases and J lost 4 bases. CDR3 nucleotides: TGTGCCAGCTCACCGGACAGGGTCTATGGCTACACCTTC. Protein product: CASSPDRVYGYTF.

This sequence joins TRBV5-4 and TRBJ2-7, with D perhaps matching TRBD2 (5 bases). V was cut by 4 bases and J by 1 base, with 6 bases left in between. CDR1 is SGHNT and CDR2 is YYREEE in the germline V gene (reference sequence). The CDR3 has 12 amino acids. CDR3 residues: CASSRGSYEQYF. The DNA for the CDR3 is TGTGCCAGCAGCCGGGGATCCTACGAGCAGTACTTC. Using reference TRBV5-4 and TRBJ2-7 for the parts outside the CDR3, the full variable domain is ETGVTQSPTHLIKTRGQQVTLRCSSQSGHNTVSWYQQALGQGPQFIFQYYREEENGRGNFPPRFSGLQFPNYSSELNVNALELDDSALYLCASSRGSYEQYFGPGTRLTVT.

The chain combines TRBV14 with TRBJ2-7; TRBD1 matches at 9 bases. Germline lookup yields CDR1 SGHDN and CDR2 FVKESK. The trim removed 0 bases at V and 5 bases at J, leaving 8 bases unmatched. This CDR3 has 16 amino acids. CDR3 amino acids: CASSQDLTDRGNEQYF. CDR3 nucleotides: TGTGCCAGCAGCCAAGATCTCACGGACAGGGGAAACGAGCAGTACTTC. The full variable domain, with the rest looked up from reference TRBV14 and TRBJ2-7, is EAGVTQFPSHSVIEKGQTVTLRCDPISGHDNLYWYRRVMGKEIKFLLHFVKESKQDESGMPNNRFLAERTGGTYSTLKVQPAELEDSGVYFCASSQDLTDRGNEQYFGPGTRLTVT.

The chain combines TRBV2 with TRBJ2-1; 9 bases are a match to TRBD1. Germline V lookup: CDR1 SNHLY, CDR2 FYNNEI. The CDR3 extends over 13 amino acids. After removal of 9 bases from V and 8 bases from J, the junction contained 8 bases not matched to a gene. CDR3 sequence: CARGDREHHEQFF. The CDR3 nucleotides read TGTGCCAGGGGGGACAGGGAACATCATGAGCAGTTCTTC.

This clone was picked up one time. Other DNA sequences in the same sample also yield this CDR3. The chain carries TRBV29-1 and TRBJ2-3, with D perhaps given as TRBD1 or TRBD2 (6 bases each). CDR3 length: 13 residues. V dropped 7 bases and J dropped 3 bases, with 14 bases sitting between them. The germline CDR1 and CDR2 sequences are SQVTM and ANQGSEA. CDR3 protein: CSARRGGTDTQYF. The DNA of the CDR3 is TGCAGCGCCCGACGAGGGGGGACAGATACGCAGTATTTT.

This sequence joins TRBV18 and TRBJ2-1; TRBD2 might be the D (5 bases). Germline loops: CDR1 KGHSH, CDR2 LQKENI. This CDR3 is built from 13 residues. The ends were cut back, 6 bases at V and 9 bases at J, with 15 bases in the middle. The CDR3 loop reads CASSSDYIGEQFF. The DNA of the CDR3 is TGTGCCAGCTCGTCAGACTATATCGGTGAGCAGTTCTTC. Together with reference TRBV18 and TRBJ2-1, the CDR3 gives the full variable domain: NAGVMQNPRHLVRRRGQEARLRCSPMKGHSHVYWYRQLPEEGLKFMVYLQKENIIDESGMPKERFSAEFPKEGPSILRIQQVVRGDSAAYFCASSSDYIGEQFFGPGTRLTVL.

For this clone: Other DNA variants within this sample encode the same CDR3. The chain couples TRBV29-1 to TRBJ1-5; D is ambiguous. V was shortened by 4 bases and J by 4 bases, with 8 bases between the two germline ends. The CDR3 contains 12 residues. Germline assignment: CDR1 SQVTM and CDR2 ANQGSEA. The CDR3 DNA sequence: TGCAGCGTTGGGGAGGGAAATCAGCCCCAGCATTTT. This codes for CSVGEGNQPQHF.

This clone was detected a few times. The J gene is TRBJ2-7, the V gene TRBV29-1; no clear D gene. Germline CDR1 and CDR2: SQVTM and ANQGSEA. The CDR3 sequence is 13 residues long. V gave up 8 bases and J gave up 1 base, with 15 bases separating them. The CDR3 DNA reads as TGCAGCTGCATGGTGTCACGGTCCTACGAGCAGTACTTC. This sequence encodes CSCMVSRSYEQYF.

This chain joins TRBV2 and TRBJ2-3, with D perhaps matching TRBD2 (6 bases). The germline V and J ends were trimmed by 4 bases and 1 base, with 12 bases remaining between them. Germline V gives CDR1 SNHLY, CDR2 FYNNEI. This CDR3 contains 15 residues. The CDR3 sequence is CASSGWTTGTDTQYF. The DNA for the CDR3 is TGTGCCAGCAGTGGCTGGACTACTGGCACAGATACGCAGTATTTT. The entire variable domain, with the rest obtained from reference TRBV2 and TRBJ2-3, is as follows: EPEVTQTPSHQVTQMGQEVILRCVPISNHLYFYWYRQILGQKVEFLVSFYNNEISEKSEIFDDQFSVERPDGSNFTLKIRSTKLEDSAMYFCASSGWTTGTDTQYFGPGTRLTVL.

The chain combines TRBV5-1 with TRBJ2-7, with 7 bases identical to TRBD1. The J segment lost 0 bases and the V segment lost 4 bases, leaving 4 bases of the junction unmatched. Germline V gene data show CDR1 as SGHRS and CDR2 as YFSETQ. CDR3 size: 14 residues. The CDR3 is CASSRGQVSYEQYF. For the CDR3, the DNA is TGCGCCAGCAGCCGCGGACAGGTCTCCTACGAGCAGTACTTC.

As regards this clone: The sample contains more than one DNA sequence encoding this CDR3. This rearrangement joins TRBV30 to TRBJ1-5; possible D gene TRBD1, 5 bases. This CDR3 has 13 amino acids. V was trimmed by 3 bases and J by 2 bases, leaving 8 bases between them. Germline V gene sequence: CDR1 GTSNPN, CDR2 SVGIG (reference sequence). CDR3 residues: CAWSEQGNQPQHF. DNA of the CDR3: TGTGCCTGGAGCGAACAGGGCAATCAGCCCCAGCATTTT.

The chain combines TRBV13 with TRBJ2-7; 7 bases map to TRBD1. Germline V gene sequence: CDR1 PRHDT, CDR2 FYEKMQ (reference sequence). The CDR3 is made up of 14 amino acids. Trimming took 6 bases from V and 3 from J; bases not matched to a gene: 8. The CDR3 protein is CASRTGTEDYEQYF. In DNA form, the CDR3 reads TGTGCCAGCAGGACCGGGACAGAGGACTACGAGCAGTACTTC. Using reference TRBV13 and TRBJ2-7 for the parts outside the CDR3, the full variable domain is AAGVIQSPRHLIKEKRETATLKCYPIPRHDTVYWYQQGPGQDPQFLISFYEKMQSDKGSIPDRFSAQQFSDYHSELNMSSLELGDSALYFCASRTGTEDYEQYFGPGTRLTVT.

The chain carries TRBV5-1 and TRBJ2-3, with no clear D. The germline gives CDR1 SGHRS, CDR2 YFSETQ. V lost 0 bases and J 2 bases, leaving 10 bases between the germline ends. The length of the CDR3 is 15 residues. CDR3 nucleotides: TGCGCCAGCAGCTTGGCCGAAGTAGCCACAGATACGCAGTATTTT. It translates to CASSLAEVATDTQYF.